This entry is about one T cell receptor (beta chain). Its antigen is as yet unknown. These data are taken from a study of T cells in narcolepsy. Overall study: Patients with NT1 or NT2 and healthy control donors were enrolled. Study results and limitations: No autoreactive T cell clone sequences appeared in some memory CD4+ repertoires. Blood of same and different patients, but not healthy controls, reportedly held recurring autoreactive clonotypes. Autoreactive HCRT-specific and TRIB2-specific clonotypes were marked in same-patient CSF-versus-blood CD4+ comparisons.

Germline lookup yields CDR1 SGHVS and CDR2 FQNEAQ. There are 15 residues in the CDR3. The repertoire was sequenced with immunoSEQ multiplex PCR; TCRdb's copy has only in-frame clones and lacks some. The table lists 20,000 to 30,000 clones, more than 65% of them singletons. This chain links TRBV7-8 with TRBJ2-3; TRBD1 is a possible D gene (5 bases). The J call is in doubt because the DNA end fits TRBJ1-5 better. Sequencing input: memory (CD45RA-) CD4+ T cells from blood. The clonotype originates from a human donor in good health. The CDR3 reads CASSLARHLQERQHF. CDR3 in DNA: TGTGCCAGCAGCTTAGCGAGACACCTACAGGAGAGGCAGCATTTT.